This is a list of T cell receptor beta chains from one sample in a study of siplizumab effects on memory and regulatory T cells. Only in-frame clones appear in the TCRdb table, and some are missing; sequencing was by immunoSEQ multiplex PCR. The repertoire holds some 100,000 clones, with about 90% as singletons. The sequenced material came from Tregs sorted from blood. These receptor sequences come from a human donor in good health. The conserved cysteine and the conserved F or W are not part of the CDR3 here.

TRBJ2-7 TRBV7-8 ASSFASATYEQY
TRBJ1-2 TRBV29-1 SASGGYGYT
TRBJ1-2 TRBV28 ASSLRRWGSNYGYT
TRBJ2-7 TRBV28 ASSLPGGGEQY
TRBJ1-2 TRBV9 ASSGGGNYGYT
TRBJ2-3 TRBV5-1 ASQGLAGGMDTQY
TRBJ2-3 TRBV6-1 ASSDAPDTQY
TRBJ2-1 TRBV6-4 ASSDSSGDHNEQF
TRBJ2-3 TRBV5-4 ASSLVGSTDTQY
TRBJ1-4 TRBV27 ASRLGQGRTNEKLF
TRBJ1-1 TRBV27 ASRPTGKTEAF
TRBJ2-2 TRBV5-1 ASSLGASTGELF
TRBJ2-7 TRBV10-1 ATSGTGNYEQY
TRBJ2-2 TRBV19 ASSIMGQGVSNTGELF
TRBJ2-1 TRBV7-2 ASSQGGTSYHNEQF
TRBJ1-1 TRBV5-1 ASSLASTHEAF
TRBJ2-1 TRBV5-1 ASSLGGGTGSYNEQF
TRBJ2-3 TRBV10-3 AISESGDTQY
TRBJ2-1 TRBV7-9 ASSLGLAAAGTDEQF
TRBJ2-1 TRBV10-2 ASSEPGQREF
TRBJ2-2 TRBV10-3 AISDLGTALNTGELF
TRBJ2-1 TRBV18 ASSRQGSHNEQF
TRBJ1-1 TRBV6-5 ASSLQGARNTEAF
TRBJ1-1 TRBV28 ASSARTGLGTEAF
TRBJ2-5 TRBV6-1 ATRTGVETQY
TRBJ1-5 TRBV28 ASTKTGVSNQPQH
TRBJ2-5 TRBV11-3 ASSLGTGSAETQY
TRBJ2-7 TRBV5-1 ASSLGSGLVSYEQY
TRBJ2-3 TRBV7-6 ASSLGVAGGMDTQY
TRBJ1-2 TRBV11-2 ASSPPDRAGYT
TRBJ2-1 TRBV5-4 ASSRGDRLYNEQF
TRBJ2-7 TRBV28 ASSLFRGQRTYEQY
TRBJ2-7 TRBV29-1 SAVDYTYEQY
TRBJ1-5 TRBV28 ASNREIRNQPQH
TRBJ1-1 TRBV6-1 ASSATENTEAF
TRBJ2-3 TRBV10-2 ASKGQGADTQY
TRBJ2-5 TRBV28 ASSGARGPHQETQY
TRBJ2-1 TRBV25-1 ASSEYAGVSYNEQF
TRBJ2-3 TRBV20-1 SAKRTDTQY
TRBJ1-2 TRBV23-1 ASSQSRQAIGYGYT
TRBJ1-3 TRBV28 ASSSGASDTIY
TRBJ1-2 TRBV10-2 ASRSGQGPNYGYT
TRBJ1-2 TRBV2 ASTLQGGRPYGYT
TRBJ1-4 TRBV5-6 ASSRPTGVSANEKLF
TRBJ2-7 TRBV19 ASSMDGFYEQY
TRBJ1-5 TRBV9 ASSVTADNQPQH
TRBJ2-1 TRBV19 ASSIARGLAGGNEQF
TRBJ1-2 TRBV5-1 ASSLAGGTNYGYT
TRBJ2-3 TRBV19 ASSESRTDTQY
TRBJ2-7 TRBV10-1 ASSEWGYEQY
TRBJ1-6 TRBV7-6 ASSLASSSPLH
TRBJ2-7 TRBV10-3 AIRSRSDSYEQY
TRBJ2-1 TRBV10-3 AIKGAVDNEQF
TRBJ1-2 TRBV7-9 ASSLEQIGYT
TRBJ2-7 TRBV5-1 ASSLGWLAGGYEQY
TRBJ2-3 TRBV2 ASSDLGARSTDTQY
TRBJ2-5 TRBV25-1 ASSELAGEQETQY